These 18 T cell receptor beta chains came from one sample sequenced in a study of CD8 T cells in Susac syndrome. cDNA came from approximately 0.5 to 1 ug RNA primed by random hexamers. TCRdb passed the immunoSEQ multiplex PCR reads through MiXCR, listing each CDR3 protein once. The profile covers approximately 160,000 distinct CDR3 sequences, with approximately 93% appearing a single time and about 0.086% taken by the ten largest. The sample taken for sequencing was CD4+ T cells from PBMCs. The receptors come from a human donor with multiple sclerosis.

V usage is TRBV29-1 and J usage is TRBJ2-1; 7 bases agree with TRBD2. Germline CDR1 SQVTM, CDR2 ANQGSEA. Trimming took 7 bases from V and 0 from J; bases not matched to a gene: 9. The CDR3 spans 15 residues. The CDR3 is CSGGAGTRSYNEQFF. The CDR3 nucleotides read TGCAGCGGAGGAGCGGGAACCCGCTCCTACAATGAGCAGTTCTTC.

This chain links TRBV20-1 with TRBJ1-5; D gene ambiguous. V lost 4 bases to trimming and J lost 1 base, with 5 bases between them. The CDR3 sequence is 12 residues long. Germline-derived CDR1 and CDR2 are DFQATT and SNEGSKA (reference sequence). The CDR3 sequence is CSAIGSNQPQHF. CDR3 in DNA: TGCAGTGCTATCGGGAGCAATCAGCCCCAGCATTTT.

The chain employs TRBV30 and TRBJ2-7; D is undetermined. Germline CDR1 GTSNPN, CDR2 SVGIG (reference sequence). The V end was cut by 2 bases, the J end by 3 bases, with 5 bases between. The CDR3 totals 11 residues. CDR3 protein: CAWSRRYEQYF. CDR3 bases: TGTGCCTGGAGTCGACGCTACGAGCAGTACTTC.

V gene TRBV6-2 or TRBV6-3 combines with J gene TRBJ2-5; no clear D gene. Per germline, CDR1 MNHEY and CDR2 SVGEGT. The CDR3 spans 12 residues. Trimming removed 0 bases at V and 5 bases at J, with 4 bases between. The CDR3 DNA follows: TGTGCCAGCAGTTACTCGCCGGAGACCCAGTACTTC. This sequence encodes CASSYSPETQYF.

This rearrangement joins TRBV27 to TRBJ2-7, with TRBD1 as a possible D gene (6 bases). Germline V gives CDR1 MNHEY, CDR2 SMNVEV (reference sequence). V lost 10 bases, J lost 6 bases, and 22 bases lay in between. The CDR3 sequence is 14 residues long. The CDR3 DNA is TGTGCCACCCCCAACCGTGGGGGCGGGTCCGAGCAGTACTTC. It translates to CATPNRGGGSEQYF.

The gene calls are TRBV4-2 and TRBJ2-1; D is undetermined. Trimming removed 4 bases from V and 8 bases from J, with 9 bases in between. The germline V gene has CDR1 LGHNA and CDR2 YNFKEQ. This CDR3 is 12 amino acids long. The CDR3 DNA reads TGTGCCAGCAGCCCGGCAGGAGATGAGCAGTTCTTC. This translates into CASSPAGDEQFF.

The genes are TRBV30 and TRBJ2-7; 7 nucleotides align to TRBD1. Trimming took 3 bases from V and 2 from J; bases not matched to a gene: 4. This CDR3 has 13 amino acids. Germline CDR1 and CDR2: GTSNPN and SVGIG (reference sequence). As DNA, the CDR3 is TGTGCCTGGAGCCAAGGACAGGCCTACGAGCAGTACTTC. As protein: CAWSQGQAYEQYF. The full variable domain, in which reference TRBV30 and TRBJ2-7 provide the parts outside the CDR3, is SQTIHQWPATLVQPVGSPLSLECTVEGTSNPNLYWYRQAAGRGLQLLFYSVGIGQISSEVPQNLSASRPQDRQFILSSKKLLLSDSGFYLCAWSQGQAYEQYFGPGTRLTVT.

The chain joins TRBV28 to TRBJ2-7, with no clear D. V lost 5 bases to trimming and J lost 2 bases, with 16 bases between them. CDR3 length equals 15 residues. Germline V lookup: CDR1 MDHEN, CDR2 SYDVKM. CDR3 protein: CASSPTLASTYEQYF. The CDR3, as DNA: TGTGCCAGCAGTCCCACCCTCGCATCTACCTACGAGCAGTACTTC. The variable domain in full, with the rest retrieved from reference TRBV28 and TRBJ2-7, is DVKVTQSSRYLVKRTGEKVFLECVQDMDHENMFWYRQDPGLGLRLIYFSYDVKMKEKGDIPEGYSVSREKKERFSLILESASTNQTSMYLCASSPTLASTYEQYFGPGTRLTVT.

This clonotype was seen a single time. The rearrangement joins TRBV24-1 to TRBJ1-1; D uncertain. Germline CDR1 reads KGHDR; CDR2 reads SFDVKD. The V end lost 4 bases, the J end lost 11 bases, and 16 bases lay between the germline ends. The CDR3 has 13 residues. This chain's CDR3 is CATSDEDWEGAFF. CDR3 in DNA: TGTGCCACCAGTGACGAGGACTGGGAGGGCGCTTTCTTT.

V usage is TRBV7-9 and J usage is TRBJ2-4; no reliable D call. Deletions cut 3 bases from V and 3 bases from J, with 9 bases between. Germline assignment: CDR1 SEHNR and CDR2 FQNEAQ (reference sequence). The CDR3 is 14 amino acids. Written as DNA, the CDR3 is TGTGCCAGCAGCTTCTCTACCGGCAAAAACATTCAGTACTTC. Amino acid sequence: CASSFSTGKNIQYF.

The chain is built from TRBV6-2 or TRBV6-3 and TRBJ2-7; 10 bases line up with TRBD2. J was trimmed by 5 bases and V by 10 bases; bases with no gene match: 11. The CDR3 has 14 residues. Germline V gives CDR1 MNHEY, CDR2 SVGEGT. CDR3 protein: CATEGIAGGHEQYF. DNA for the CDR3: TGTGCCACCGAGGGAATAGCGGGAGGTCACGAGCAGTACTTC.

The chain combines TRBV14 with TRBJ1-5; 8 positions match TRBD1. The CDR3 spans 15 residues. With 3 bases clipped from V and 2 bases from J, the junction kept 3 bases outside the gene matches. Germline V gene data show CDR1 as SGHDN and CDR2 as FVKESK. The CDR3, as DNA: TGTGCCAGCAGCCATCAACAGGGGGGCAATCAGCCCCAGCATTTT. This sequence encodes CASSHQQGGNQPQHF.

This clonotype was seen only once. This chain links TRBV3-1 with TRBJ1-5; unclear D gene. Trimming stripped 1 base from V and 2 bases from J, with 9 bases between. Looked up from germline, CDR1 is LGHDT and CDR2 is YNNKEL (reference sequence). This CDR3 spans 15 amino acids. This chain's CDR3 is CASSQVPFGNQPQHF. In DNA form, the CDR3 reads TGTGCCAGCAGCCAAGTCCCCTTCGGCAATCAGCCCCAGCATTTT.

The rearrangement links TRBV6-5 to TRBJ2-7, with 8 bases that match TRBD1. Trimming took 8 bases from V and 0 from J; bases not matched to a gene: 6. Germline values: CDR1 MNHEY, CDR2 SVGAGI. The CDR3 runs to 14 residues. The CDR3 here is CASRGTGDSYEQYF. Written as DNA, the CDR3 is TGTGCCAGCCGCGGGACAGGTGACTCCTACGAGCAGTACTTC.

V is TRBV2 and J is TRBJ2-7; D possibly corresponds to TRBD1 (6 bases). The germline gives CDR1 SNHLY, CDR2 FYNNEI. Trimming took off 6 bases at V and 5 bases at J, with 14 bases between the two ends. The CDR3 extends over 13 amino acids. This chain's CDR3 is CASRRTEANEQYF. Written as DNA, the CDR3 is TGTGCCAGCAGACGGACAGAAGCCAACGAGCAGTACTTC.

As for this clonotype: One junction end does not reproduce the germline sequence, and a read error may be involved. The CDR3 sequence: CASTPAPPFF. The CDR3, as DNA: TGTGCCAGCACCCCGGCCCCCCCCTTCTTC. The chain combines TRBV27 with TRBJ2-7; D is uncertain. In germline, CDR1 is MNHEY, CDR2 SMNVEV (reference sequence). The CDR3 runs to 10 residues.

The CDR3 DNA reads TGTGCCAGCAGGAGGACAGTTTCTGACCTTGGCTACACCTTC. Its protein product is CASRRTVSDLGYTF. This rearrangement joins TRBV27 to TRBJ1-2, with D possibly being TRBD1 (6 bases). Germline values: CDR1 MNHEY, CDR2 SMNVEV (reference sequence). This CDR3 spans 14 amino acids. Deletions cut 6 bases from V and 7 bases from J, with 18 bases between.

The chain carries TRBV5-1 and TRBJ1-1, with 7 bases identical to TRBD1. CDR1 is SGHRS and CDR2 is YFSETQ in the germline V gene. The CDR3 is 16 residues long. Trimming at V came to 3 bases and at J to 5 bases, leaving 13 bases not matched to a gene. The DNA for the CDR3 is TGCGCCAGCAGCTCCCTCAGGGGGGGGAGGGAGACTGAAGCTTTCTTT. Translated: CASSSLRGGRETEAFF.